This is a list of T cell receptor beta chains from one sample in a study of blood T cell repertoires in COVID-19. Assay used: immunoSEQ multiplex PCR; TCRdb lists only in-frame clones, some missing. Among over 450,000 clones listed, 85% to 90% were seen once. Material for sequencing was peripheral blood. These receptors all stem from a man younger than 35 with COVID-19, enrolled during active disease. CDR3s include the opening cysteine and the closing phenylalanine or tryptophan. The order of the fields is J gene, clone size, V gene, D gene, CDR3 DNA, CDR3 protein. D genes are given only for firm matches. Only part of the rows carry a size: once, few, many, or a class if the clone is expanded.

TRBJ1-1 few TRBV18 . TGTGCCAGCTCACCACCTCGAGGGAGGGGCGGGGTAACTGAAGCTTTCTTT CASSPPRGRGGVTEAFF
TRBJ2-1 . TRBV18 TRBD2 TGTGCCAGCTCACCAGGAGGGTTAGCGGGGGGTGTGAATGAGCAGTTCTTC CASSPGGLAGGVNEQFF
TRBJ1-1 . TRBV2 . TGTGCCAGCAGCGAGGCGGAAGGGAGCACTGAAGCTTTCTTT CASSEAEGSTEAFF
TRBJ2-2 . TRBV27 TRBD2 TGTGCCAGCAGTCGGGGACTAGCGGGAGGGGGGCCCGGGGAGCTGTTTTTT CASSRGLAGGGPGELFF
TRBJ1-1 . TRBV10-2 TRBD1 TGCGCCAGTCGGAGGGGACAGGGCTTATTGAACACTGAAGCTTTCTTT CASRRGQGLLNTEAFF
TRBJ1-3 . TRBV28 . TGTGCCAGCACCATACCTCGACACTCTGGAAACACCATATATTTT CASTIPRHSGNTIYF
TRBJ2-3 once TRBV5-4 TRBD1 TGTGCCAGCAGCGTCGACAGGGACCTGGGCACAGATACGCAGTATTTT CASSVDRDLGTDTQYF
TRBJ1-2 . TRBV7-9 TRBD1 TGTGCCAGCAGCCCTCCGACAGGGAATTATGGCTACACCTTC CASSPPTGNYGYTF
TRBJ1-3 . TRBV6-5 TRBD1 TGTGCCGGCCAAAACAGGGGAAGTGGAAACACCATATATTTT CAGQNRGSGNTIYF
TRBJ1-5 . TRBV12-5 . TGTGCTAGTGGTTTGCAGGGAGGTCAGCCCCAGCATTTT CASGLQGGQPQHF